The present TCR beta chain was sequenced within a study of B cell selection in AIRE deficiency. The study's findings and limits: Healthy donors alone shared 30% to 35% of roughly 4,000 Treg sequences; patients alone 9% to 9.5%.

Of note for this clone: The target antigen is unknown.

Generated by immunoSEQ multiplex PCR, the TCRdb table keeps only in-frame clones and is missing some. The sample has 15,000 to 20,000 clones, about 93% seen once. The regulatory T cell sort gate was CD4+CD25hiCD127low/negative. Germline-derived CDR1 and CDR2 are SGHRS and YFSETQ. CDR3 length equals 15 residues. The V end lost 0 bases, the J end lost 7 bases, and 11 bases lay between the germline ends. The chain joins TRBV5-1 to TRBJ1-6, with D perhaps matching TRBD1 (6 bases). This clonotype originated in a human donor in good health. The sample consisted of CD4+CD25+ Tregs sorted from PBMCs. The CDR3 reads CASSLGQGSNSPLHF. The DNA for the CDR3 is TGCGCCAGCAGCTTGGGTCAGGGGTCGAATTCACCCCTCCACTTT.